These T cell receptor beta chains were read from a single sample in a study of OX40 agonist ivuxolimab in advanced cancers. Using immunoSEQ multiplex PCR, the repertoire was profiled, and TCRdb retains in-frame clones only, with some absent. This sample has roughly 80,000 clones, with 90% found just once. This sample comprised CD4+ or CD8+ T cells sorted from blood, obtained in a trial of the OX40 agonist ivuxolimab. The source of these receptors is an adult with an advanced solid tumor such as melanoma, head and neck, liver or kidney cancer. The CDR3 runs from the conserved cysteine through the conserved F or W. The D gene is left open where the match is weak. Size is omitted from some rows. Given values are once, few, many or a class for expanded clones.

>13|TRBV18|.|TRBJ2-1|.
TGTGCCAGCTCAGCGAGAGTGTACAATGAGCAGTTCTTC
CASSARVYNEQFF
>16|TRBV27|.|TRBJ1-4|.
TGTGCCAGCAGTTTATTTGCTGGTGCGGCTAATGAAAAACTGTTTTTT
CASSLFAGAANEKLFF
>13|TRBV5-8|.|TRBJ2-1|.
TGTGCCAGCAGCGTGACTGGGGGCAATGGGCAGTTCTTC
CASSVTGGNGQFF
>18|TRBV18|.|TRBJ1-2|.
TGTGCCAGCTCAGCCCTTCCGGAGACACAGTCTACTAACTATGGCTACACCTTC
CASSALPETQSTNYGYTF
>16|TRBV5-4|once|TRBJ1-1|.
TGTGCCAGCAGCTTGGGGGCCGCGTCCGGCACCACTGAAGCTTTCTTT
CASSLGAASGTTEAFF
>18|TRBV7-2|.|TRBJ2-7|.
TGTGCCAGCAGCTTAGGCGTGGGCAGGGATCCCCGGCTGAACGAGCAGTACTTC
CASSLGVGRDPRLNEQYF
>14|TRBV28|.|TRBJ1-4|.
TGTGCCAGTGCAAGGGGTGGAGTTAATGAAAAACTGTTTTTT
CASARGGVNEKLFF
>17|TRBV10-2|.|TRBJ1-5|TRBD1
TGCGCCAGCAACCTGGGAGAGGACAGGGCTATTGGTCAGCCCCAGCATTTT
CASNLGEDRAIGQPQHF
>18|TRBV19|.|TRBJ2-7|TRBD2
TGTGCCAGTAGTATTCGATTAATAGCGGGACCCGGCGCCTACGAGCAGTACTTC
CASSIRLIAGPGAYEQYF
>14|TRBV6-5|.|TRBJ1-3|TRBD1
TGTGCCGGACAGGGGTCGGGGACTGGAAACACCATATATTTT
CAGQGSGTGNTIYF
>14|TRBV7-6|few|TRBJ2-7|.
TGTGCCAGCAGCTTAAGCCAGGGCGCCTACGAGCAGTACTTC
CASSLSQGAYEQYF
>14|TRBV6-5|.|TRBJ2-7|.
TGTGCCAGCAACCCCGGAGGGGGCAACTACGAGCAGTACTTC
CASNPGGGNYEQYF
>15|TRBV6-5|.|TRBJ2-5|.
TGTGCCAGCAAGGTTAGGGGGTTGGGTGCGGAGACCCAGTACTTC
CASKVRGLGAETQYF
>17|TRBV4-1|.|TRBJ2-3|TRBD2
TGCGCCAGCAGCCAAGATTATGCTAGCGGAAGCACAGATACGCAGTATTTT
CASSQDYASGSTDTQYF
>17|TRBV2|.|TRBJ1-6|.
TGTGCCAGCAGTGAGACCGAGGTCGGGGCGTTGAATTCACCCCTCCACTTT
CASSETEVGALNSPLHF
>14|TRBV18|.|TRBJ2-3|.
TGTGCCAGCTCCCCCTCGGGGGTCGGGTTGGTGCAGTATTTT
CASSPSGVGLVQYF
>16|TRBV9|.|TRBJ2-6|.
TGTGCCAGCAGCAGTGCTAGGGTCTCTGGGGCCAACGTCCTGACTTTC
CASSSARVSGANVLTF
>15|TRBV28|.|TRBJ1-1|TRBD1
TGTGCCAGCAGTTTTTGGGGCCCCAGGGGGACTGAAGCTTTCTTT
CASSFWGPRGTEAFF
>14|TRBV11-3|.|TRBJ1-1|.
TGTGCCAGCAGCTTCTTTCAGGGGAACACTGAAGCTTTCTTT
CASSFFQGNTEAFF
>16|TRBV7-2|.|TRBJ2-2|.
TGTGCCAGCAGCTTAACGGGGGCGCAAGGAACCGGGGAGCTGTTTTTT
CASSLTGAQGTGELFF
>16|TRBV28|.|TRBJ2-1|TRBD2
TGTGCCAGCAGCCCAGCGGGGACTAGCGGGTTGACTGAGCAGTTCTTC
CASSPAGTSGLTEQFF
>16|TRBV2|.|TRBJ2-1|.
TGTGCCAGCAGTGGCGACTTCGGATTCGCCCCCAGTGAGCAGTTCTTC
CASSGDFGFAPSEQFF
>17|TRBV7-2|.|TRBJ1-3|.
TGTGCCAGCAGCCAGTGGGAAGGGGCCGGCTCTGGAAACACCATATATTTT
CASSQWEGAGSGNTIYF
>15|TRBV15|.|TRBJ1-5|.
TGTGCCACCAGCAGAGCTCGGGACCTCAATCAGCCCCAGCATTTT
CATSRARDLNQPQHF
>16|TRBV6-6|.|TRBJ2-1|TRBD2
TGTGCCAGCAGTGGACGGACTAGCGGGAGTTGGTATGAGCAGTTCTTC
CASSGRTSGSWYEQFF
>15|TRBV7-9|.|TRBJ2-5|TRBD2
TGTGCCAGCAGCTTTCTAGCGGGAGCCTCAGAGACCCAGTACTTC
CASSFLAGASETQYF
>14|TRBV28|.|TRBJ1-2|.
TGTGCCAGCAGTTTATGGGGGGTCCTACATGGCTACACCTTC
CASSLWGVLHGYTF
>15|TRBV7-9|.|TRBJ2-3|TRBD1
TGTGCCAGCAGCGCTAGACAGGGGGGCACAGATACGCAGTATTTT
CASSARQGGTDTQYF
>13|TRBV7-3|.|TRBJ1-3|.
TGTGCCAGCAGCTTAACCTCTGGAAACACCATATATTTT
CASSLTSGNTIYF
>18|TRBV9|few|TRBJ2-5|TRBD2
TGTGCCAGCAGCGGAGGGGCCCCTGGGCTAGCGGGCCAAGAGACCCAGTACTTC
CASSGGAPGLAGQETQYF
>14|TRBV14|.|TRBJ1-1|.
TGTGCCAGCAGCCGGTTTGGAGGTAGTGGTGAAGCTTTCTTT
CASSRFGGSGEAFF
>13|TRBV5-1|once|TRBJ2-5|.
TGCGCCAGCAGCCCGGCCTACCAAGAGACCCAGTACTTC
CASSPAYQETQYF
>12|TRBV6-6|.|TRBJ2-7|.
TGTGCCAGCACTTACGACGGCTACGAGCAGTACTTC
CASTYDGYEQYF
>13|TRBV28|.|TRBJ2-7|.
TGTGCCAGCCTCGGGGGATTCCTTTACGAGCAGTACTTC
CASLGGFLYEQYF
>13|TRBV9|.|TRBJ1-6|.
TGTGCCAGCAGCGTAAGAGGAGATTCACCCCTCCACTTT
CASSVRGDSPLHF
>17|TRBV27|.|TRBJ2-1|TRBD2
TGTGCCAGCAGTACATCCCAACTAGCGGTTTCCTACAATGAGCAGTTCTTC
CASSTSQLAVSYNEQFF
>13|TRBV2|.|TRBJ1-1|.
TGTGCCAGCAGTGAATCGCCGCGCACTGAAGCTTTCTTT
CASSESPRTEAFF
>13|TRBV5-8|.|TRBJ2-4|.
TGTGCCAGCAGCTTACCCGGGCGGGACATTCAGTACTTC
CASSLPGRDIQYF
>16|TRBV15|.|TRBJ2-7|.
TGTGCCACCAGCAGAGGGGGGGCCGCTGGACCCTACGAGCAGTACTTC
CATSRGGAAGPYEQYF
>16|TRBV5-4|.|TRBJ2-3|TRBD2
TGTGCCAGCAGCTTGGGACTAGCGGGTTACACAGATACGCAGTATTTT
CASSLGLAGYTDTQYF
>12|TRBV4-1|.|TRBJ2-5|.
TGCGCCAGCAGCCAAGGGGGGATGACCCAGTACTTC
CASSQGGMTQYF
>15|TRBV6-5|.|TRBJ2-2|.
TGTGCCAGCAGTTACCGGCGGGCGAACACCGGGGAGCTGTTTTTT
CASSYRRANTGELFF
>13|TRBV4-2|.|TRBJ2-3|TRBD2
TGTGCCAGCAGTCAGGGAGGGTGGGATACGCAGTATTTT
CASSQGGWDTQYF
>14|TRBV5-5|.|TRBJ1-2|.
TGTGCCAGCAGTCAGATCTTCTCTAACTATGGCTACACCTTC
CASSQIFSNYGYTF
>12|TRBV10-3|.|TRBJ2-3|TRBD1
TGTGCCATCAGTCAGGGGGCAGATACGCAGTATTTT
CAISQGADTQYF
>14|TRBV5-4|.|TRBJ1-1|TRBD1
TGTGCCAGCAGCATTGACAGGGGCAACACTGAAGCTTTCTTT
CASSIDRGNTEAFF
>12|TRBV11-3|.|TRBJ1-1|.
TGTGCCAGCAGCCGCACGAACACTGAAGCTTTCTTT
CASSRTNTEAFF
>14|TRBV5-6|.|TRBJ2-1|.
TGTGCCAGCAGGCCTACTACTAGCTACAATGAGCAGTTCTTC
CASRPTTSYNEQFF
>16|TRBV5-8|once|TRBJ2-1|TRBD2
TGTGCCAGCAGTTTGTACCCCGGGACTACCAACAATGAGCAGTTCTTC
CASSLYPGTTNNEQFF
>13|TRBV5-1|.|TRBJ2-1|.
TGCGCCAGCAGCCCTACCAGGGGACTACTAGTTTTCTTC
CASSPTRGLLVFF
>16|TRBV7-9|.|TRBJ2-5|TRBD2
TGTGCCAGCAGCTTACAGCGGGAGGCCTTACAAGAGACCCAGTACTTC
CASSLQREALQETQYF
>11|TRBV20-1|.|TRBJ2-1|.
TGCAGCCCCGCCCCTAGAATTGAGCAGTTCTTC
CSPAPRIEQFF
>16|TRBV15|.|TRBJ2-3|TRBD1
TGTGCCACCAGCAGAGACGGGACAGGGGGCGCGGATACGCAGTATTTT
CATSRDGTGGADTQYF
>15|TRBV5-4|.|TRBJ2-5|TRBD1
TGTGCCAGCAGCCAACCGACAGGGGGGAAGGAGACCCAGTACTTC
CASSQPTGGKETQYF
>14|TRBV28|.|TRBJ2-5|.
TGTGCCAGCAGTCACGGGACGGCTAAAGAGACCCAGTACTTC
CASSHGTAKETQYF
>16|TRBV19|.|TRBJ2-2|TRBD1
TGTGCCAGTATTAAGACAGGGCTGGGCAACACCGGGGAGCTGTTTTTT
CASIKTGLGNTGELFF
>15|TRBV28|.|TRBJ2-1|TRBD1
TGTGCCAGCAGTACGGGACAGGGGGATTACAATGAGCAGTTCTTC
CASSTGQGDYNEQFF
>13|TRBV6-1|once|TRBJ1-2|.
TGTGCCAGCAGTCTAGGGACGTACTATGGCTACACCTTC
CASSLGTYYGYTF
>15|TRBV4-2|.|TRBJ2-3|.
TGTGCCAGCAGCCAAACCGGGACTCCGAAAGATACGCAGTATTTT
CASSQTGTPKDTQYF
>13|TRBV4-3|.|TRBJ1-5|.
TGCGCCAGCAGCCAAGAAGCCTATCAGCCCCAGCATTTT
CASSQEAYQPQHF